The 26 T cell receptor beta chains presented below share a single source sample, sequenced in a study of T cells after yellow fever vaccination. TCRdb called the 5' RACE reads again in MiXCR, with one record for every CDR3 protein. The sample gives about 630,000 distinct CDR3 sequences, about 12% of which show up once; under 15% is in the top ten. The sample was PBMCs, taken on the day of the yellow fever booster vaccination. The receptors here all came from a man aged 25 to 40 who received the YFV17D yellow fever vaccine.

This clonotype occurred a few times. This chain uses TRBV10-3 with TRBJ2-2; TRBD2 aligns across 7 bases. The V gene end was trimmed by 5 bases and the J gene end by 2 bases; junction bases not matched to a gene: 8. This CDR3 region has 16 residues. The germline V gene has CDR1 ENHRY and CDR2 SYGVKD. The CDR3 spells CAISSPGLLNTGELFF. The CDR3 nucleotides are TGTGCCATCAGTTCACCGGGACTACTCAACACCGGGGAGCTGTTTTTT.

V usage is TRBV7-2 and J usage is TRBJ1-2; 8 nucleotides agree with TRBD1. V dropped 2 bases and J dropped 8; count of bases not matched to a gene: 7. This CDR3 has 14 residues. CDR1 is SGHTA, CDR2 FQGNSA, per germline. The CDR3 loop reads CASSLPGQGGGYTF. CDR3 nucleotides: TGTGCCAGCAGCTTACCCGGACAGGGTGGAGGCTACACCTTC.

The gene calls are TRBV20-1 and TRBJ2-1, with no clear D. The V gene lost 0 bases and the J gene lost 8 bases, with 14 bases spanning the gap. Germline values: CDR1 DFQATT, CDR2 SNEGSKA (reference sequence). There are 14 residues in the CDR3. The CDR3 spells CSAREGYFGDEQFF. The CDR3 DNA is TGCAGTGCTAGAGAAGGCTATTTTGGCGATGAGCAGTTCTTC.

This clonotype was counted many times. The J gene is TRBJ2-5, the V gene TRBV5-6; possible D gene TRBD2, 6 bases. This CDR3 region has 16 residues. Per the germline V gene, CDR1 is SGHDT and CDR2 is YYEEEE. Trimming removed 5 bases at V and 4 bases at J, with 21 bases between. In nucleotides, the CDR3 is TGTGCCAGCAGTAGTTCGACTAGGCGGTTGGGAGAGACCCAGTACTTC. It codes for CASSSSTRRLGETQYF.

This clonotype was seen only a few times. The chain has TRBV12-3 or TRBV12-4 and TRBJ2-7; D remains unclear. The germline V and J ends were trimmed by 6 bases and 3 bases, with 12 bases remaining between them. This CDR3 contains 13 residues. CDR3 DNA sequence: TGTGCCAGCAGCCGCGACTTGATCTACGAGCAGTACTTC. Its protein is CASSRDLIYEQYF.

This clonotype appeared many times. The rearrangement links TRBV20-1 to TRBJ2-7; D not certain. This CDR3 region has 10 residues. In germline, CDR1 is DFQATT, CDR2 SNEGSKA (reference sequence). Trimming took off 6 bases at V and 6 bases at J, with 9 bases between the two ends. The CDR3 sequence is CSARQSEQYF. CDR3 coding DNA: TGCAGTGCCAGACAATCCGAGCAGTACTTC.

The chain is built from TRBV18 and TRBJ1-1; 7 positions match TRBD1. The junction had 5 bases not matched to a gene; V was cut back by 0 bases and J by 4 bases. CDR3 size: 15 residues. CDR1 and CDR2 (germline): KGHSH, LQKENI. Written as DNA, the CDR3 is TGTGCCAGCTCACCACCGTCAGGGGGGGTCACTGAAGCTTTCTTT. Translated, it gives CASSPPSGGVTEAFF. Complete variable domain (other parts from reference TRBV18 and TRBJ1-1): NAGVMQNPRHLVRRRGQEARLRCSPMKGHSHVYWYRQLPEEGLKFMVYLQKENIIDESGMPKERFSAEFPKEGPSILRIQQVVRGDSAAYFCASSPPSGGVTEAFFGQGTRLTVV.

The chain recombines TRBV7-2 with TRBJ1-2; D might be TRBD1 (6 bases). Germline CDR1 and CDR2: SGHTA and FQGNSA. The V end lost 5 bases, the J end lost 6 bases, and 22 bases lay between the germline ends. CDR3 size: 16 residues. For the CDR3, the DNA is TGTGCCAGCAGCAAACCCAGGGACGGGGGCTTCAATGGCTACACCTTC. Translated, it gives CASSKPRDGGFNGYTF.

In its sample, this clonotype was seen a few times. The chain has TRBV9 and TRBJ2-1; no definite D call. V was shortened by 5 bases and J by 10 bases, with 16 bases between the two germline ends. From germline, CDR1 is SGDLS and CDR2 YYNGEE. The CDR3 extends over 13 amino acids. The DNA for the CDR3 is TGTGCCAGCAGTGCTATAGTTGTAGGAGAGCAGTTCTTC. Its protein is CASSAIVVGEQFF.

This clonotype was counted a few times. This chain connects TRBV6-1 to TRBJ2-6; D is ambiguous. Trimming removed 8 bases at V and 0 bases at J, with 8 bases between. Germline V gives CDR1 MNHNS, CDR2 SASEGT. The CDR3 has 14 residues. In nucleotides, the CDR3 is TGTGCCAGCCTCCCGAGCTCTGGGGCCAACGTCCTGACTTTC. Protein product: CASLPSSGANVLTF.

This sequence joins TRBV6-5 and TRBJ1-3, with D uncertain. With 2 bases removed from V and 0 bases from J, the gap between germline ends came to 11 bases. This CDR3 has 16 residues. CDR1 is MNHEY and CDR2 is SVGAGI in the germline V gene. The CDR3 spells CASSYPARRSGNTIYF. CDR3 DNA sequence: TGTGCCAGCAGTTACCCGGCCAGGCGCTCTGGAAACACCATATATTTT.

Many counts were recorded for this clonotype. The chain has TRBV5-1 and TRBJ2-3, with 9 positions matching TRBD2. Looked up from germline, CDR1 is SGHRS and CDR2 is YFSETQ. Trimming cost V 3 bases and J 0 bases; bases outside gene matches: 2. This CDR3 comprises 15 residues. The CDR3 loop reads CASSWSGRSTDTQYF. Here the CDR3 DNA reads TGCGCCAGCAGCTGGAGCGGGAGGAGCACAGATACGCAGTATTTT.

This clonotype occurred many times. The gene calls are TRBV5-1 and TRBJ2-1, with unresolved D. V dropped 0 bases and J dropped 0 bases, with 4 bases sitting between them. The CDR3 runs 14 residues. Germline values: CDR1 SGHRS, CDR2 YFSETQ. The CDR3 DNA reads as TGCGCCAGCAGCTTGGCGGACTCCTACAATGAGCAGTTCTTC. Its translation is CASSLADSYNEQFF.

The chain is built from TRBV7-9 and TRBJ1-5; perhaps TRBD1 as D (6 bases). CDR1 and CDR2 from the germline V gene are SEHNR and FQNEAQ (reference sequence). The CDR3 spans 13 residues. V lost 5 bases, J lost 4 bases, and 9 bases lay in between. The CDR3 bases are TGTGCCAGCAGCCTGGGGACAAATCAGCCCCAGCATTTT. Translated, it gives CASSLGTNQPQHF.

The V call is TRBV5-1, the J call TRBJ2-5; either TRBD1 or TRBD2 may supply D (5 bases each). Germline CDR1 SGHRS, CDR2 YFSETQ. V lost 0 bases and J 5 bases, leaving 17 bases between the germline ends. The CDR3 sequence is 16 residues long. The DNA of the CDR3 is TGCGCCAGCAGCTTGGAGGGACCGCAGCAACGGGAGACCCAGTACTTC. Protein sequence: CASSLEGPQQRETQYF.

The chain joins TRBV4-3 to TRBJ1-2; D call uncertain. This CDR3 contains 17 residues. V was trimmed by 0 bases and J by 1 base, leaving 15 bases between them. CDR1 LGHNA and CDR2 YSLEER come from the germline V gene. The CDR3 DNA is TGCGCCAGCAGCCAAGAGCGGCGGTACAGCGGTAACTATGGCTACACCTTC. It yields the protein CASSQERRYSGNYGYTF.

The sample holds a few counts of this clonotype. The chain joins TRBV15 to TRBJ2-1, with no clear D. With 0 bases removed from V and 10 bases from J, the gap between germline ends came to 7 bases. There are 12 residues in the CDR3. Germline CDR1 and CDR2: LNHNV and YYDKDF (reference sequence). The CDR3 here is CATSRDQAEQFF. CDR3 nucleotides: TGTGCCACCAGCAGAGATCAGGCGGAGCAGTTCTTC.

V is TRBV9 and J is TRBJ1-2; unclear D gene. CDR1 is SGDLS and CDR2 is YYNGEE in the germline V gene. V was pared by 6 bases and J by 2 bases, with 11 bases between. This CDR3 region has 13 residues. The CDR3 sequence: CASTSASNYGYTF. The CDR3 DNA sequence: TGTGCCAGCACCAGTGCTTCGAACTATGGCTACACCTTC.

In this sample, this clonotype turned up a few times. The chain employs TRBV27 and TRBJ2-1, with D possibly matching TRBD2 (6 bases). CDR1 and CDR2 (germline): MNHEY, SMNVEV (reference sequence). The V and J ends lost 6 bases and 3 bases respectively, with 15 bases between them. CDR3 length: 15 residues. The DNA for the CDR3 is TGTGCCAGCAGGCCATCCGGGACTGGCTACAATGAGCAGTTCTTC. Translation: CASRPSGTGYNEQFF.

This clonotype occurred many times. The chain couples TRBV20-1 to TRBJ2-2, with unresolved D. Germline CDR1 reads DFQATT; CDR2 reads SNEGSKA (reference sequence). V was cut by 0 bases and J by 6 bases, with 17 bases left in between. This CDR3 region has 16 residues. The CDR3 loop is CSARDRRPIAPGELFF. The DNA for the CDR3 is TGCAGTGCTAGAGATCGTCGGCCGATCGCGCCCGGGGAGCTGTTTTTT.

The V and J genes are TRBV24-1 and TRBJ2-7, with a possible D match to TRBD1 (6 bases). The CDR3 is 13 residues long. V was shortened by 5 bases and J by 6 bases, with 13 bases between the two germline ends. Germline loops: CDR1 KGHDR, CDR2 SFDVKD. The CDR3 nucleotides are TGTGCCACCAGTGTTGCAGGGGCTGGCGAGCAGTACTTC. Amino acids: CATSVAGAGEQYF.

This clonotype was detected many times. The chain employs TRBV10-2 and TRBJ2-7; D not certain. The CDR3 length is 12 residues. Germline CDR1 WSHSY, CDR2 SAAADI. Deletions cut 0 bases from V and 5 bases from J, with 5 bases between. The CDR3 DNA is TGCGCCAGCAGTGAGTCGTCGAACGAGCAGTACTTC. Its protein is CASSESSNEQYF.

This clonotype came up a few times. V is TRBV28 and J is TRBJ2-7; D might be TRBD1 (5 bases). From germline, CDR1 is MDHEN and CDR2 SYDVKM. This CDR3 contains 14 residues. V was pared by 2 bases and J by 4 bases, with 12 bases between. CDR3 residues: CASSLRQPGYEQYF. CDR3 nucleotide sequence: TGTGCCAGCAGTTTACGTCAGCCAGGGTACGAGCAGTACTTC.

V usage is TRBV20-1 and J usage is TRBJ2-3, with unresolved D. The V end was cut by 6 bases, the J end by 6 bases, with 10 bases between. CDR1 is DFQATT and CDR2 is SNEGSKA in the germline V gene (reference sequence). There are 11 residues in the CDR3. The CDR3 region is CSARPGDTQYF. CDR3 nucleotides: TGCAGTGCCCGGCCTGGGGATACGCAGTATTTT.

This chain joins TRBV5-4 and TRBJ2-7; 9 nucleotides match TRBD2. The CDR3 runs to 17 residues. Germline values: CDR1 SGHNT, CDR2 YYREEE (reference sequence). V lost 0 bases to trimming and J lost 3 bases; unmatched junction nucleotides: 10. CDR3 loop: CASSLEGLAGVFYEQYF. As DNA, the CDR3 is TGTGCCAGCAGCTTGGAGGGATTAGCGGGGGTGTTCTACGAGCAGTACTTC.

This clonotype was seen ten or more times. This rearrangement joins TRBV29-1 to TRBJ2-1; TRBD2 might be the D (5 bases). The CDR3 sequence is 14 residues long. Trimming cost V 7 bases and J 5 bases, with 18 bases left between them. Looked up from germline, CDR1 is SQVTM and CDR2 is ANQGSEA. This chain's CDR3 is CSARGDYGDNEQFF. The CDR3 DNA reads as TGCAGCGCCCGCGGTGACTATGGAGACAATGAGCAGTTCTTC.